This entry lists 3 T cell receptor beta chains sequenced from one sample in a study of monozygotic twins with inflammatory bowel disease. For each CDR3 protein, TCRdb gives one entry from its re-call of the 5' RACE reads, without DNA. The table gives 80,000 or so distinct CDR3 sequences; the top ten clones make up around 6.8% of it. The sequencing sample was made of blood. All receptors come from a human donor with ulcerative colitis or Crohn's disease, or a healthy co-twin of an affected twin (not recorded which).

This chain's CDR3 is CASSLNRDLQETQYF. The J gene is TRBJ2-5, the V gene TRBV7-9; TCRdb designates TRBD1, a call that cannot be tested without DNA. Germline lookup yields CDR1 SEHNR and CDR2 FQNEAQ (reference sequence). The CDR3 is made up of 15 amino acids.

V is TRBV20-1 and J is TRBJ1-6; checking the TCRdb D call of TRBD1 is not possible without DNA. The germline V gene has CDR1 DFQATT and CDR2 SNEGSKA (reference sequence). This CDR3 is built from 12 residues. The CDR3 here is CSANRENSPLHF.

The genes are TRBV6-1 and TRBJ1-2. Germline CDR1 reads MNHNS; CDR2 reads SASEGT. The CDR3 spans 13 residues. The CDR3: CASSDRPNYGYTF.